This T cell receptor beta chain was found in a study of T-cell memory formation after mild COVID-19. Each CDR3 protein is one row after TCRdb ran MiXCR on the 5' RACE reads. This sample has roughly 180,000 distinct CDR3 sequences, with 18% found just once. From germline, CDR1 is SGHVS and CDR2 FQNEAQ. The CDR3 loop spans 13 amino acids. V lost 2 bases and J 2 bases, leaving 5 bases between the germline ends. This clonotype has a count of ten or more. The chain employs TRBV7-8 and TRBJ2-3; D is unresolved. Source material: PBMCs or a T cell subset sorted from them (not recorded which). The clonotype comes from a man between 18 and 29 years old who had mild COVID-19 (a few samples of this study predate the infection). Cell type and time point are not known. CDR3 loop: CASSLSYTDTQYF. The CDR3 coding sequence is TGTGCCAGCAGCTTATCCTACACAGATACGCAGTATTTT. Filled out from reference TRBV7-8 and TRBJ2-3, the complete variable domain reads GAGVSQSPRYKVAKRGQDVALRCDPISGHVSLFWYQQALGQGPEFLTYFQNEAQLDKSGLPSDRFFAERPEGSVSTLKIQRTQQEDSAVYLCASSLSYTDTQYFGPGTRLTVL.